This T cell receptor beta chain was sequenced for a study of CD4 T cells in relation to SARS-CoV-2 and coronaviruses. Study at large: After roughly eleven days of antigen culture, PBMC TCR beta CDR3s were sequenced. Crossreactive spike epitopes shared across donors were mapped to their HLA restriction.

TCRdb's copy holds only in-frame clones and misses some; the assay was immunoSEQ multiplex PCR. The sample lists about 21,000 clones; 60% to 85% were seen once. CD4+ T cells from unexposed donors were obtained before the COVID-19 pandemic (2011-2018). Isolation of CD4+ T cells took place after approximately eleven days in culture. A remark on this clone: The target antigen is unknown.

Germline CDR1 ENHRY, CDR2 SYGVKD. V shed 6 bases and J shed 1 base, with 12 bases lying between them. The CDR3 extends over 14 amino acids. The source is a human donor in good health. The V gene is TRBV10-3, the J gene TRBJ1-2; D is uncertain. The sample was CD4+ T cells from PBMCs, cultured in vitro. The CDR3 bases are TGTGCCATCAGCGGTACCGGAGATAACTATGGCTACACCTTC. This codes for CAISGTGDNYGYTF.